Below, 3 T cell receptor beta chains from the same sample are listed, as sequenced in a study of blood T cells in healthy people across ages. A second PCR, run for roughly 7 to 12 cycles, used a sample-barcoded 5' primer plus a J-beta primer mix. MiXCR, run by TCRdb on the 5' RACE reads, gives a single entry per CDR3 protein. The top ten hold about 32% of the sample, which has about 670,000 distinct CDR3 sequences, approximately 40% seen once. Sample: blood. These receptors all stem from a man older than 75 in good health.

This clonotype was found a few times. The chain couples TRBV20-1 to TRBJ2-7; 9 bases are shared with TRBD1. V lost 0 bases and J lost 2; bases outside the gene matches: 5. From germline, CDR1 is DFQATT and CDR2 SNEGSKA (reference sequence). This CDR3 region has 15 residues. CDR3 sequence: CSARDRDRVAYEQYF. The CDR3 DNA reads as TGCAGTGCTAGAGATAGGGACAGGGTTGCCTACGAGCAGTACTTC.

As concerns this clonotype: The germline gene is not matched at one end of the junction; a read error may be the cause. This sequence joins TRBV4-2 and TRBJ2-2; D is unresolved. The CDR3 runs 16 residues. CDR1 LGHNA and CDR2 YNFKEQ come from the germline V gene. This CDR3 reads CAGSQDPTANTGELFF. CDR3 bases: TGTGCCGGCAGCCAAGATCCAACCGCGAACACCGGGGAGCTGTTTTTT.

The chain has TRBV5-1 and TRBJ2-7; 9 nucleotides agree with TRBD1. The V segment lost 0 bases and the J segment 8 bases; nucleotides outside the gene matches: 9. The CDR3 length is 15 residues. Germline V gene lookup returns CDR1 SGHRS and CDR2 YFSETQ. In DNA form, the CDR3 reads TGCGCCAGCAGCTTGGCGGGTCCGGGACAGGGCAAGCAGTACTTC. Its protein is CASSLAGPGQGKQYF.